This T cell receptor beta chain was found in a study of cytomegalovirus exposure and HLA in healthy donors. Looked up from germline, CDR1 is SGDLS and CDR2 is YYNGEE. The ends were cut back, 0 bases at V and 1 base at J, with 8 bases in the middle. The CDR3 length is 15 residues. With respect to this clone: Its antigen is not known.

The method was immunoSEQ multiplex PCR; TCRdb's version includes in-frame clones alone and lacks a portion of them. Of around 130,000 clones in the sample, roughly 90% were seen once. General study points: Most TCR sequences showed up rarely, but some public TCRs showed up in many donors. Cytomegalovirus status was reportedly diagnosed by the classifier with high specificity and sensitivity. The study flagged around 150 TCR beta chains as cytomegalovirus-associated.

This clonotype originated in a man aged 25-45 years in good health and CMV-seronegative. Sequencing input: PBMCs. The rearrangement uses TRBV9 and TRBJ2-1, with D perhaps matching TRBD2 (6 bases). CDR3 DNA: TGTGCCAGCAGCGTAGGCGGGAAGTCCTACAATGAGCAGTTCTTC. Translating gives CASSVGGKSYNEQFF.